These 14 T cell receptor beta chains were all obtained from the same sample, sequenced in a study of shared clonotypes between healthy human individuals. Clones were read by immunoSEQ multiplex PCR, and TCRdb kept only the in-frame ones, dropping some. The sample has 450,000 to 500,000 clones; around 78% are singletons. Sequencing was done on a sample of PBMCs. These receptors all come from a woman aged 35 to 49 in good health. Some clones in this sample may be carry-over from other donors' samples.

The chain's CDR3 is CASSLVGGSSYEQYF. The DNA for the CDR3 is TGTGCCAGCAGCTTAGTGGGGGGAAGCTCCTACGAGCAGTACTTC. The rearrangement uses TRBV7-8 and TRBJ2-7; a weak D match, TRBD2 (6 bases). The V end lost 1 base, the J end lost 0 bases, and 10 bases lay between the germline ends. The CDR3 covers 15 residues. Looked up from germline, CDR1 is SGHVS and CDR2 is FQNEAQ.

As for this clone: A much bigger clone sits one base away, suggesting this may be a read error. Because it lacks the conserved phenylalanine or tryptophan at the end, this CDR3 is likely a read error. The CDR3 coding sequence is TGTGCCAGCTCACCACGACAGGGAGGGAACACTGAAGCTTTCTCT. Translating it yields CASSPRQGGNTEAFS. The chain links TRBV18 to TRBJ1-1, with 7 bases identical to TRBD1. Germline CDR1 and CDR2: KGHSH and LQKENI. This CDR3 contains 15 residues. Germline trimming cut 1 base from V and 1 base from J; bases unmatched to any gene: 3.

CDR3 bases: TGCGCCAGCAGCCTCTCCGGGACAGGGGTTTCCTACGAGCAGTACTTC. Its protein product is CASSLSGTGVSYEQYF. V usage is TRBV4-1 and J usage is TRBJ2-7; TRBD1 aligns across 10 bases. Germline V gene lookup returns CDR1 MGHRA and CDR2 YSYEKL. CDR3 length equals 16 residues. The V gene end was trimmed by 4 bases and the J gene end by 1 base; junction bases not matched to a gene: 7.

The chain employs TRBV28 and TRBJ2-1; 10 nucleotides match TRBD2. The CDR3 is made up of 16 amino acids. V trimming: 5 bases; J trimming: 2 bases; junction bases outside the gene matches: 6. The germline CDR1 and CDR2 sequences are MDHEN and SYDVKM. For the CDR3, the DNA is TGTGCCAGCAGTAGTGGGGGGACTAGCGCCTACAATGAGCAGTTCTTC. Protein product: CASSSGGTSAYNEQFF.

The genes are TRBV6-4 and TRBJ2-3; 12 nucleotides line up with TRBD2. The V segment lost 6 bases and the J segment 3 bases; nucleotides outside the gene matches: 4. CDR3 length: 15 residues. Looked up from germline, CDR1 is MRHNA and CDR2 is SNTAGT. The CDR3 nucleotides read TGTGCCAGCAGCCTAGCGGGAGGGCCAACAGATACGCAGTATTTT. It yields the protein CASSLAGGPTDTQYF.

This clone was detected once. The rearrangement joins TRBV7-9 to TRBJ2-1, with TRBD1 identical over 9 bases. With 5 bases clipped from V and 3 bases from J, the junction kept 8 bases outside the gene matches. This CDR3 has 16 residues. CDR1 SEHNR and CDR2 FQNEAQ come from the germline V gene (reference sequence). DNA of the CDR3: TGTGCCAGCAGCCCTAGGGGGGACAGGGTCTACAATGAGCAGTTCTTC. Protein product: CASSPRGDRVYNEQFF. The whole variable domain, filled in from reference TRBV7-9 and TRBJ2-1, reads DTGVSQNPRHKITKRGQNVTFRCDPISEHNRLYWYRQTLGQGPEFLTYFQNEAQLEKSRLLSDRFSAERPKGSFSTLEIQRTEQGDSAMYLCASSPRGDRVYNEQFFGPGTRLTVL.

CDR3 bases: TGTGCCAGCATTGAAGCTTTCTTT. It translates to CASIEAFF. The rearrangement links TRBV21-1 to TRBJ1-1. TRBV21-1 is shown as a pseudogene. There are 8 residues in the CDR3.

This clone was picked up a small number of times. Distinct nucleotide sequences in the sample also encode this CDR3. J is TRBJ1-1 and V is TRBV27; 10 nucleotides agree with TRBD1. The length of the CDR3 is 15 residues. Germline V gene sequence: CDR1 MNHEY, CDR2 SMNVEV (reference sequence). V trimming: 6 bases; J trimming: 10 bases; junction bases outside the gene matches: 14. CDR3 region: CASRILDRGQSVAFF. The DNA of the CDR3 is TGTGCCAGCAGGATACTTGACAGGGGGCAATCTGTAGCTTTCTTT.

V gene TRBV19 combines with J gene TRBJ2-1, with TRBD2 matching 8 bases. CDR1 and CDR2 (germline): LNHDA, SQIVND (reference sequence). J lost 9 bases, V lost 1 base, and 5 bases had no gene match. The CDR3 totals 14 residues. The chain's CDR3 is CASSIGTSFGEQFF. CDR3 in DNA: TGTGCCAGTAGTATAGGGACTAGCTTCGGTGAGCAGTTCTTC.

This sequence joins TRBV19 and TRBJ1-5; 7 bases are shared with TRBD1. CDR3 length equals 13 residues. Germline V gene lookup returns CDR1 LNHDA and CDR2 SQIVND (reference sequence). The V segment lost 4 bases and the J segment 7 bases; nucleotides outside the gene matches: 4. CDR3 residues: CASSTLTGQPQHF. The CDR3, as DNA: TGTGCCAGTAGTACACTGACAGGGCAGCCCCAGCATTTT.

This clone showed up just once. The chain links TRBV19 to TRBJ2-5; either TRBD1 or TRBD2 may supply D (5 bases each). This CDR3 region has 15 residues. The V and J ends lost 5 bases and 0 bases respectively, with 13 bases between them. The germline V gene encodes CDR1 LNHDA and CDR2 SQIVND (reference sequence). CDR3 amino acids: CASSRGRTYQETQYF. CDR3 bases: TGTGCCAGTAGTCGGGGACGGACGTACCAAGAGACCCAGTACTTC.

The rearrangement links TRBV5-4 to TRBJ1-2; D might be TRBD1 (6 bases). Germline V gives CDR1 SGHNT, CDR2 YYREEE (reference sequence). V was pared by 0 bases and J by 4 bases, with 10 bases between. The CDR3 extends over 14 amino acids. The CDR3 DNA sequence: TGTGCCAGCAGCTTGGAACAGGGATTCTATGGCTACACCTTC. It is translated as CASSLEQGFYGYTF.

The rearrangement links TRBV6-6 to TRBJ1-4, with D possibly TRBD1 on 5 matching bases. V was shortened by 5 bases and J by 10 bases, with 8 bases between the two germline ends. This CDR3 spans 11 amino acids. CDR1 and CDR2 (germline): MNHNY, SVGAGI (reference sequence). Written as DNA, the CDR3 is TGTGCCAGCAGTCCCGGGGCAAAACTGTTTTTT. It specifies CASSPGAKLFF.

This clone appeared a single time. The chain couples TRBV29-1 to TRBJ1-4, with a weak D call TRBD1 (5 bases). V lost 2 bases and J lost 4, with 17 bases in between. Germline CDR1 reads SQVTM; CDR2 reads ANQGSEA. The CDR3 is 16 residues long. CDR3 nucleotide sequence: TGCAGCGTTGAACCGCCTACAGGCGCGGTTAATGAAAAACTGTTTTTT. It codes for CSVEPPTGAVNEKLFF.